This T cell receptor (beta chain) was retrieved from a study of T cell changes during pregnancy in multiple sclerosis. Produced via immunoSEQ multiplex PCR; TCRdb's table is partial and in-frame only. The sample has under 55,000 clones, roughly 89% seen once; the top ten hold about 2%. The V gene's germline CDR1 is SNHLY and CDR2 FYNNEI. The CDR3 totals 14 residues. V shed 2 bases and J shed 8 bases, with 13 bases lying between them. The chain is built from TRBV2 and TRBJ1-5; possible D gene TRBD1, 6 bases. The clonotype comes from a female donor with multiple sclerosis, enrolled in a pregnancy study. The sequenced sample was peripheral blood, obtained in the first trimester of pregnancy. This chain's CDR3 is CASSELRGMEPQHF. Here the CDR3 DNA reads TGTGCCAGCAGTGAACTGAGGGGGATGGAGCCCCAGCATTTT.